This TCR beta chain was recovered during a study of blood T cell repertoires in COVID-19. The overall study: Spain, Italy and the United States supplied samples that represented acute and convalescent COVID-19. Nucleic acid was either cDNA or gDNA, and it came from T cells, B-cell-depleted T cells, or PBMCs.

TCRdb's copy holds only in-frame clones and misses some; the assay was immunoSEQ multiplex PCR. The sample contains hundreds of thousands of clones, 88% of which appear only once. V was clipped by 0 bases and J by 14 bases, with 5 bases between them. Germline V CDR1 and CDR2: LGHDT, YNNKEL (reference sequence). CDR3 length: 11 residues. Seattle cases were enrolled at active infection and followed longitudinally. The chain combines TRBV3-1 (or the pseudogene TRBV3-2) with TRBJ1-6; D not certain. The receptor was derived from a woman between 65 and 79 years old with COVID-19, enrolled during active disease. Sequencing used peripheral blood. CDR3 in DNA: TGTGCCAGCAGCCAAGAGAGCACCCTCCACTTT. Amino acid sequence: CASSQESTLHF.